This TCR beta chain was sequenced during a study of control samples from healthy donors and cancer patients. Only in-frame clones appear in the TCRdb table, and some are missing; sequencing was by immunoSEQ multiplex PCR. The table records about 160,000 clones, over 90% of them present only once. V dropped 1 base and J dropped 8 bases, with 17 bases sitting between them. The CDR3 totals 15 residues. CDR1 is MNHNY and CDR2 is SVGAGI in the germline V gene (reference sequence). V and J are TRBV6-6 and TRBJ1-2, with a possible D match to TRBD1 (5 bases). The receptor comes from a woman aged 30 to 39 in good health. The sequencing sample was made of blood. The CDR3 coding sequence is TGTGCCAGCAGTTACTGGGGACTGTCCGAGGGGGGCTACACCTTC. As protein: CASSYWGLSEGGYTF.